This T cell receptor (beta chain) was profiled in a study of CD8 T cells in ankylosing spondylitis. Quantitative barcoded 5'-RACE was used to prepare TCR beta libraries. TCRdb reprocessed the 5' RACE reads via MiXCR and lists one record per CDR3 protein. The sample gives 200,000 to 250,000 distinct CDR3 sequences, roughly 18% of which show up once; about 42% is in the top ten. Remarks on this clonotype: The antigen is undetermined.

The CDR3 runs to 14 residues. The junction had 9 bases not matched to a gene; V was cut back by 10 bases and J by 5 bases. CDR1 is WSHSY, CDR2 SAAADI, per germline. Regarding the study as a whole: Clones linked to disease were reported to show significant enrichment in matched ankylosing spondylitis synovial fluid. Certain motif variants had earlier appeared in reactive arthritis synovial fluid and blood. Seven to nine highly homologous variants formed a TCR beta motif that appeared characteristic of ankylosing spondylitis blood.

The source is a male donor with ankylosing spondylitis. The sample consisted of blood, either unsorted or a sorted T cell fraction (not recorded which). This rearrangement joins TRBV10-2 to TRBJ1-2; 11 nucleotides align to TRBD1. Written as DNA, the CDR3 is TGCGCCACCGACCCCGGGACAGGGGGTTATGGCTACACCTTC. This gives the protein CATDPGTGGYGYTF.